The rows below give T cell receptor beta chains drawn from one sample of a study of T-cell reconstitution after alpha-beta-depleted transplantation in children. MiXCR, applied by TCRdb to the PCR reads, yields one record per CDR3 protein. This repertoire shows hundreds of thousands of distinct CDR3 sequences, 10% to 15% found once; its top ten account for over 2%. The material sequenced was PBMCs, mostly from graft donor cells, taken 360 days after TCRalphabeta/CD19-depleted stem cell transplant. These receptors all come from a male patient between 10 and 17 years old who had a stem cell transplant for acute myeloid leukemia, so the T cells may come from the graft donor. CDR3s include the opening cysteine and the closing phenylalanine or tryptophan. D genes are given only for firm matches. A clone size is listed for some rows: how often the clone was seen (once, few, many), or a class if it is expanded.

>TRBD2|TRBJ2-1|TRBV5-1|many
CASSPRLAGVSSYNEQFF
TGCGCCAGCAGCCCGAGACTAGCGGGAGTCTCATCCTACAATGAGCAGTTCTTC
>TRBD1|TRBJ2-3|TRBV20-1|many
CSASRGDRAEADTQYF
TGCAGTGCTAGCCGCGGGGACAGGGCCGAGGCAGATACGCAGTATTTT
>-|TRBJ2-7|TRBV20-1|many
CSAINLGYEQYF
TGCAGTGCTATCAACTTGGGCTACGAGCAGTACTTC
>TRBD2|TRBJ2-7|TRBV18|few
CASSPTGTSGDHF
TGTGCCAGCTCACCTACTGGGACTAGCGGGGATCACTTC
>TRBD2|TRBJ2-7|TRBV6-2/TRBV6-3|-
CASSSTANSGLAGVQGSYEQYF
TGTGCCAGCAGTTCGACAGCGAACTCAGGACTAGCGGGAGTTCAAGGCTCCTACGAGCAGTACTTC
>-|TRBJ2-7|TRBV21-1|few
CASSKRRPKAYEQYF
TGTGCCAGCAGCAAGAGAAGGCCGAAGGCCTACGAGCAGTACTTC
>-|TRBJ2-1|TRBV2|few
CASSAGARGEFF
TGTGCCAGCAGTGCAGGCGCCAGGGGAGAGTTCTTC
>TRBD2|TRBJ2-1|TRBV20-1|-
CSGLADNEQFF
TGCAGTGGACTAGCGGACAATGAGCAGTTCTTC
>TRBD2|TRBJ2-7|TRBV7-2|few
CASSPGLAGDHSYEQYF
TGTGCCAGCAGCCCGGGACTAGCGGGAGACCATTCCTACGAGCAGTACTTC
>-|TRBJ2-1|TRBV10-3|-
CAIRGGNAGSSYNEQFF
TGTGCCATCAGGGGGGGAAATGCCGGGAGTTCCTACAATGAGCAGTTCTTC
>-|TRBJ2-2|TRBV12-3/TRBV12-4|-
CASSLESRGAELFF
TGTGCCAGCAGTTTAGAGTCCCGGGGCGCGGAGCTGTTTTTT
>-|TRBJ2-1|TRBV20-1|-
CSAERGSDEQFF
TGCAGTGCCGAGAGGGGGAGCGATGAGCAGTTCTTC